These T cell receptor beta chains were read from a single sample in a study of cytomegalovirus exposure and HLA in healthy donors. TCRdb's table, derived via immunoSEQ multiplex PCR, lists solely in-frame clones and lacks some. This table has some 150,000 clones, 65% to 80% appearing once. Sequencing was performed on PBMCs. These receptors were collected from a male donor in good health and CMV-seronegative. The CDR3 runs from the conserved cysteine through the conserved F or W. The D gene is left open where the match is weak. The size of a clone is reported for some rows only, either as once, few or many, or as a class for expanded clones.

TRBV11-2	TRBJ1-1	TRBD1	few	CASSPYGTVNTEAFF	TGTGCCAGCAGCCCCTACGGGACAGTCAACACTGAAGCTTTCTTT
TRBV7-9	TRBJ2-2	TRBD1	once	CASSLDRGWTGELFF	TGTGCCAGCAGCTTAGACAGGGGTTGGACCGGGGAGCTGTTTTTT
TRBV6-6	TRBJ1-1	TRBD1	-	CASTTGVEAFF	TGTGCCAGCACCACAGGGGTTGAAGCTTTCTTT
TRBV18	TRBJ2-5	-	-	CASSPQLTGRRKETQYF	TGTGCCAGCTCACCCCAGCTTACCGGGAGAAGGAAAGAGACCCAGTACTTC
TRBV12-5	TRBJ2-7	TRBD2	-	CASGLEAVLGGGYEQYF	TGTGCTAGTGGTTTGGAGGCCGTCCTGGGCGGGGGGTACGAGCAGTACTTC
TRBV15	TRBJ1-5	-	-	CATSLRGGTNQPQHF	TGTGCCACCAGCCTGAGGGGGGGCACCAATCAGCCCCAGCATTTT
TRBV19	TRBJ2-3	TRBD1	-	CASRSTGALGDTQYF	TGTGCCAGTAGGTCGACAGGGGCTCTCGGAGATACGCAGTATTTT
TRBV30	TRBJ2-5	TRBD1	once	CAWVGTVGETQYF	TGTGCCTGGGTGGGGACAGTTGGAGAGACCCAGTACTTC
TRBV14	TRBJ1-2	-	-	CASSRIPGTRNGYTF	TGTGCCAGCAGCCGGATTCCGGGAACAAGGAATGGCTACACCTTC
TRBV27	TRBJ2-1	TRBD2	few	CASSLTLGTSGYNEQFF	TGTGCCAGCAGTTTGACCCTTGGGACTAGCGGGTACAATGAGCAGTTCTTC
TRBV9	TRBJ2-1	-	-	CASSAPPVGGPGEQFF	TGTGCCAGCAGCGCTCCCCCTGTTGGAGGGCCTGGTGAGCAGTTCTTC
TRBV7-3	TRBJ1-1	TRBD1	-	CASSSQGGNTEAFF	TGTGCCAGCAGCTCCCAGGGGGGGAACACTGAAGCTTTCTTT
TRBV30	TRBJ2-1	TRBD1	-	CAWSLTGYEQFF	TGTGCCTGGAGTCTGACAGGGTATGAGCAGTTCTTC
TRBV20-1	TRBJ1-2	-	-	CSAAGGSGYTF	TGCAGTGCTGCCGGTGGGAGTGGCTACACCTTC
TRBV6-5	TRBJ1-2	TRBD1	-	CASSSTGYYGYTF	TGTGCCAGCAGCTCGACAGGGTACTATGGCTACACCTTC
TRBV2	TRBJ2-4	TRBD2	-	CASKGLAVAKNIQYF	TGTGCCAGCAAAGGACTAGCGGTAGCCAAAAACATTCAGTACTTC
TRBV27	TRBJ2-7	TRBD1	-	CASSLSGGLNSYEQYF	TGTGCCAGCAGCCTATCAGGGGGCTTGAACTCCTACGAGCAGTACTTC
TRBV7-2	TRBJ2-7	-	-	CASTLGGWGEQYF	TGTGCCAGCACCCTCGGCGGGTGGGGCGAGCAGTACTTC
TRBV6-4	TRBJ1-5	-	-	CASSPSSGGNQPQHF	TGTGCCAGCAGCCCTTCCTCAGGGGGCAATCAGCCCCAGCATTTT
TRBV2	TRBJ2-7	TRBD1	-	CASDRVEQYF	TGTGCCAGCGACAGGGTCGAGCAGTACTTC
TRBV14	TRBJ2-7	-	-	CASSQVLTGEQYF	TGTGCCAGCAGCCAAGTTCTAACGGGCGAGCAGTACTTC
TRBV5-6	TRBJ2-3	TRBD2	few	CASSSGLAGGQDTQYF	TGTGCCAGCAGTTCCGGACTAGCGGGGGGGCAAGATACGCAGTATTTT
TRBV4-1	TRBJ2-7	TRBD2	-	CASSQDLSSGEQYF	TGCGCCAGCAGCCAAGATCTGTCTAGCGGCGAGCAGTACTTC
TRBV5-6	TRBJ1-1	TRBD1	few	CASRIRDRGHTEAFF	TGTGCCAGCAGAATCCGGGACAGGGGTCATACTGAAGCTTTCTTT
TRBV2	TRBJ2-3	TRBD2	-	CATAEAGGPQLAGSTDTQYF	TGTGCCACCGCAGAGGCCGGCGGTCCCCAACTAGCGGGGAGCACAGATACGCAGTATTTT
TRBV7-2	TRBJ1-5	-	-	CASSLETGWGPNQPQHF	TGTGCCAGCAGCTTAGAAACAGGGTGGGGTCCCAATCAGCCCCAGCATTTT